Below, 24 T cell receptor beta chains from the same sample are listed, as sequenced in a study of T cell repertoires in cytomegalovirus infection. One entry per CDR3 protein results from TCRdb running MiXCR on the reads. Counted here are a few hundred thousand distinct CDR3 sequences, 20% to 25% occurring once; the ten biggest clones make up roughly 18%. The sequencing sample was made of CD8+ T cells from PBMCs. These receptors originate from a human donor in good health (CMV status not recorded). Some clones in this sample may be carry-over from other donors' samples.

This clonotype was recorded at least ten times. The chain couples TRBV12-3 or TRBV12-4 to TRBJ1-5, with unresolved D. This CDR3 is 14 amino acids long. V dropped 3 bases and J dropped 5 bases, with 11 bases sitting between them. The CDR3 is CASSFVRGDQPQHF. CDR3 coding DNA: TGTGCCAGCAGTTTCGTCCGGGGAGATCAGCCCCAGCATTTT.

This clonotype was detected ten times or more. This chain links TRBV7-9 with TRBJ2-3; 8 bases agree with TRBD2. The J segment lost 2 bases and the V segment lost 5 bases, leaving 15 bases of the junction unmatched. CDR1 and CDR2 (germline): SEHNR, FQNEAQ (reference sequence). The length of the CDR3 is 18 residues. DNA of the CDR3: TGTGCCAGCAGCGAAATAGCTGACGGGGGGGCCTACACAGATACGCAGTATTTT. Its translation is CASSEIADGGAYTDTQYF.

This clonotype was detected a few times. This sequence joins TRBV20-1 and TRBJ2-7; 7 bases are a match to TRBD2. V was clipped by 2 bases and J by 1 base; unmatched bases: 5. CDR3 length equals 14 residues. Per the germline V gene, CDR1 is DFQATT and CDR2 is SNEGSKA (reference sequence). The CDR3 region is CSARPLAESYEQYF. The CDR3 DNA reads as TGCAGTGCTAGACCCCTAGCGGAATCCTACGAGCAGTACTTC.

This clonotype came up many times. This chain uses TRBV7-2 with TRBJ2-3; D might be TRBD1 (5 bases). The CDR3 length is 15 residues. The V gene lost 5 bases and the J gene lost 5 bases, with 17 bases spanning the gap. Germline values: CDR1 SGHTA, CDR2 FQGNSA. CDR3 bases: TGTGCCAGCAGCGTCGACAGCCGGCAGGGAGATACGCAGTATTTT. This encodes CASSVDSRQGDTQYF.

This clonotype was counted a few times. This chain joins TRBV7-4 and TRBJ2-2; 9 bases fit TRBD1. The CDR3 is 15 amino acids. Germline-derived CDR1 and CDR2 are SGHVT and SQSDAQ. V dropped 4 bases and J dropped 5; count of bases not matched to a gene: 5. CDR3 sequence: CASSSRDRETGELFF. CDR3 nucleotides: TGTGCCAGCAGCTCCCGGGACAGGGAAACCGGGGAGCTGTTTTTT.

The chain combines TRBV7-8 with TRBJ2-4, with TRBD2 matching 14 bases. The V and J ends lost 5 bases and 1 base, in that order; junction bases with no gene match: 7. The CDR3 spans 18 residues. Germline-derived CDR1 and CDR2 are SGHVS and FQNEAQ. The CDR3: CASSIGLAGGLAKNIQYF. DNA of the CDR3: TGTGCCAGCAGCATCGGACTAGCGGGGGGCCTGGCCAAAAACATTCAGTACTTC.

This clonotype has only a few counts. The chain joins TRBV11-3 to TRBJ2-1; D uncertain. This CDR3 has 16 residues. The V gene lost 1 base and the J gene lost 4 bases, with 14 bases spanning the gap. CDR1 SGHNT and CDR2 YENEEA come from the germline V gene. The CDR3 nucleotides are TGTGCCAGCAGCTTAGGTTTTACAGCTCCTTACAATGAGCAGTTCTTC. Translation: CASSLGFTAPYNEQFF. Filled out from reference TRBV11-3 and TRBJ2-1, the complete variable domain reads EAGVVQSPRYKIIEKKQPVAFWCNPISGHNTLYWYLQNLGQGPELLIRYENEEAVDDSQLPKDRFSAERLKGVDSTLKIQPAELGDSAVYLCASSLGFTAPYNEQFFGPGTRLTVL.

This clonotype was found a few times. The genes are TRBV29-1 and TRBJ1-2, with D uncertain. V was clipped by 0 bases and J by 4 bases, with 12 bases between them. This CDR3 spans 14 amino acids. CDR1 is SQVTM and CDR2 is ANQGSEA in the germline V gene. The CDR3 here is CSVEERVRTYGYTF. In nucleotides, the CDR3 is TGCAGCGTTGAAGAACGGGTCAGGACCTATGGCTACACCTTC.

This clonotype appeared a few times. The chain uses TRBV2 and TRBJ2-3; D unresolved. The CDR3 totals 16 residues. The germline V gene has CDR1 SNHLY and CDR2 FYNNEI. The V end was cut by 3 bases, the J end by 1 base, with 14 bases between. The CDR3 sequence is CASSESALVGTDTQYF. CDR3 coding DNA: TGTGCCAGCAGTGAGAGTGCTCTTGTAGGCACAGATACGCAGTATTTT.

The chain is built from TRBV7-9 and TRBJ2-5; no clear D. Trimming cost V 5 bases and J 5 bases, with 18 bases left between them. CDR1 SEHNR and CDR2 FQNEAQ come from the germline V gene (reference sequence). The CDR3 runs to 15 residues. The CDR3 DNA sequence: TGTGCCAGCAGCGAGGCGCCGGGCCCTAAGGAGACCCAGTACTTC. The encoded protein is CASSEAPGPKETQYF.

This chain uses TRBV5-1 with TRBJ2-7; D is undetermined. Germline CDR1 and CDR2: SGHRS and YFSETQ. V lost 3 bases, J lost 5 bases, and 15 bases lay in between. The CDR3 runs 14 residues. DNA of the CDR3: TGCGCCAGCAGCTACCGAATGGGGTTAAACGAGCAGTACTTC. Translated, it gives CASSYRMGLNEQYF.

Worth noting for this clonotype: At one end the junction does not follow the germline gene, possibly because of a read error. V usage is TRBV12-5 and J usage is TRBJ1-1, with a weak D call TRBD1 (5 bases). This CDR3 spans 13 amino acids. The germline V gene encodes CDR1 LGHNT and CDR2 FRNRAP. As DNA, the CDR3 is TGTGCTGGTGGTTTGGGGGGGAACACTGAAGCTTTCTTT. Protein: CAGGLGGNTEAFF.

V gene TRBV12-3 or TRBV12-4 combines with J gene TRBJ1-2; no firm D call. V dropped 3 bases and J dropped 4 bases, with 12 bases sitting between them. This CDR3 is built from 14 residues. CDR3 nucleotide sequence: TGTGCCAGCAGTTTGGGAGGGTGGCTCTATGGCTACACCTTC. Translated: CASSLGGWLYGYTF.

This clonotype has a handful of counts. The germline gene is not matched at one end of the junction; a read error may be the cause. V is TRBV20-1 and J is TRBJ2-7, with D unclear. Germline V gives CDR1 DFQATT, CDR2 SNEGSKA (reference sequence). This CDR3 comprises 12 residues. Here the CDR3 DNA reads TGCAGCGCTACAGACGGGTCCTACGAGCAGTACTTC. Protein sequence: CSATDGSYEQYF.

By share, this clonotype ranks as medium-sized. The rearrangement uses TRBV11-1 and TRBJ1-2; 8 bases are a match to TRBD1. Trimming took 4 bases from V and 6 from J; bases not matched to a gene: 1. Looked up from germline, CDR1 is SGHAT and CDR2 is FQDESV (reference sequence). The CDR3 runs 12 residues. In DNA, the CDR3 is TGTGCCAGCAGCTGGACAGGGAATGGCTACACCTTC. It translates to CASSWTGNGYTF.

This clonotype was seen many times. The chain joins TRBV7-9 to TRBJ2-5; D may correspond to TRBD1 or TRBD2 (6 bases each). Germline CDR1 is SEHNR and CDR2 is FQNEAQ (reference sequence). The CDR3 has 14 residues. V was cut by 2 bases and J by 3 bases, with 10 bases left in between. The CDR3 here is CASSLTGTEETQYF. CDR3 nucleotides: TGTGCCAGCAGCTTAACAGGGACTGAAGAGACCCAGTACTTC.

The chain is built from TRBV20-1 and TRBJ1-2, with D perhaps matching TRBD1 (5 bases). Germline V lookup: CDR1 DFQATT, CDR2 SNEGSKA (reference sequence). The CDR3 length is 13 residues. V lost 2 bases and J lost 3, with 10 bases in between. This CDR3 is CSARSSRDYGYTF. Here the CDR3 DNA reads TGCAGTGCTAGATCTTCCAGGGACTATGGCTACACCTTC.

This clonotype was seen at least ten times. The J gene is TRBJ2-3, the V gene TRBV7-2, with D perhaps TRBD2 (5 bases). Germline CDR1 reads SGHTA; CDR2 reads FQGNSA. The CDR3 runs to 15 residues. V was trimmed by 3 bases and J by 3 bases, leaving 13 bases between them. The CDR3, as DNA: TGTGCCAGCAGCTTGGGTGCTAGCCGTACAGATACGCAGTATTTT. It encodes CASSLGASRTDTQYF.

This chain joins TRBV2 and TRBJ2-1, with 8 bases aligning to TRBD1. J gave up 2 bases and V 8 bases, and 8 bases lay outside the gene matches. There are 15 residues in the CDR3. Germline loops: CDR1 SNHLY, CDR2 FYNNEI. Written as DNA, the CDR3 is TGTGCCAGCTGGGACAGGATGGGACCCTACAATGAGCAGTTCTTC. Encoded protein: CASWDRMGPYNEQFF.

The gene calls are TRBV12-3 or TRBV12-4 and TRBJ1-5; D is perhaps TRBD1 (6 bases). The CDR3 has 13 amino acids. Trimming left V 6 bases short and J 6 bases short, with 12 bases between. CDR3: CASRLQGSQPQHF. The CDR3 DNA is TGTGCCAGCAGGCTGCAGGGGAGTCAGCCCCAGCATTTT.

The rearrangement links TRBV2 to TRBJ2-5, with a possible D match to TRBD1 (6 bases). Trimming removed 2 bases at V and 5 bases at J, with 12 bases between. CDR3 size: 14 residues. CDR1 SNHLY and CDR2 FYNNEI come from the germline V gene. The CDR3 spells CASSENRDTETQYF. The CDR3 DNA is TGTGCCAGCAGTGAAAACCGGGACACGGAGACCCAGTACTTC.

The table lists this clonotype with a few counts. The chain is built from TRBV28 and TRBJ1-5; 7 nucleotides line up with TRBD1. V trimming: 7 bases; J trimming: 3 bases; junction bases outside the gene matches: 9. CDR1 and CDR2 from the germline V gene are MDHEN and SYDVKM. The CDR3 extends over 15 amino acids. CDR3 residues: CASIKDRRTNQPQHF. The CDR3 DNA follows: TGTGCCAGCATTAAGGACAGGAGAACCAATCAGCCCCAGCATTTT.

The chain combines TRBV20-1 with TRBJ2-7; 9 nucleotides line up with TRBD1. V lost 6 bases, J lost 2 bases, and 5 bases stayed unmatched. Germline assignment: CDR1 DFQATT and CDR2 SNEGSKA (reference sequence). This CDR3 comprises 13 residues. The CDR3 DNA is TGCAGTGCCTCCGGGACAGGGACCTACGAGCAGTACTTC. It specifies CSASGTGTYEQYF.

As to this clonotype: This may stem from a read error, because a much larger clone lies one nucleotide away. The chain carries TRBV7-6 and TRBJ2-3, with D possibly matching TRBD1 (5 bases). The CDR3 runs 15 residues. From germline, CDR1 is SGHVS and CDR2 FNYEAQ. This CDR3 reads CASGLVRAPTDTQYF. The CDR3 DNA follows: TGTGCCAGCGGCTTAGTCAGGGCCCCCACAGATACGCAGTATTTT.